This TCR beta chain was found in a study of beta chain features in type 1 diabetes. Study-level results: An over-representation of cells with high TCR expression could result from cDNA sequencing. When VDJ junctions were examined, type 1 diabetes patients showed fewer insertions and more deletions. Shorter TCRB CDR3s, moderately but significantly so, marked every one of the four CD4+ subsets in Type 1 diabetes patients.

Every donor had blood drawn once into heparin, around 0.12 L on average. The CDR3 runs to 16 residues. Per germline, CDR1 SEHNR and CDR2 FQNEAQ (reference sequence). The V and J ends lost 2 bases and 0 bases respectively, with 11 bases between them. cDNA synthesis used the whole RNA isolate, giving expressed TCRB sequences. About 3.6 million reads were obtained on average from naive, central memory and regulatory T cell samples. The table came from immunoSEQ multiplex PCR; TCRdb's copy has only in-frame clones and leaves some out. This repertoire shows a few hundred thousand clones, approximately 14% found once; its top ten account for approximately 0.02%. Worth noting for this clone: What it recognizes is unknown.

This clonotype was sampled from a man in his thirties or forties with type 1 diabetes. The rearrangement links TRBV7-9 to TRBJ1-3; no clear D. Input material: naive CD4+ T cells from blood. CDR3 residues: CASSLREAISGNTIYF. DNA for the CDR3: TGTGCCAGCAGCTTACGGGAAGCGATCTCTGGAAACACCATATATTTT. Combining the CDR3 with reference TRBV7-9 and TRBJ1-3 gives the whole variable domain DTGVSQNPRHKITKRGQNVTFRCDPISEHNRLYWYRQTLGQGPEFLTYFQNEAQLEKSRLLSDRFSAERPKGSFSTLEIQRTEQGDSAMYLCASSLREAISGNTIYFGEGSWLTVV.